The clone carrying this T cell receptor beta chain was found many times. The antigen is unknown. V was cut by 4 bases and J by 7 bases, with 14 bases left in between. The length of the CDR3 is 14 residues. The data derive from a study of CD8 T cells in ankylosing spondylitis. Study-level findings and limits: Significant enrichment of disease-linked clones was reportedly seen in matched ankylosing spondylitis synovial fluid. Disease-linked clones bore a CD8+ phenotype and were relatively rare in peripheral blood. In ankylosing spondylitis blood, a motif of roughly 8 highly homologous TCR beta variants appeared characteristic.

Using quantitative 5'-RACE with molecular barcodes, the authors made TCR beta libraries. TCRdb called the 5' RACE reads again in MiXCR, with one record for every CDR3 protein. The sample lists fewer than 550,000 distinct CDR3 sequences; about 5.4% were seen once. Sequencing was performed on blood, either unsorted or a sorted T cell fraction (not recorded which). V is TRBV12-3 or TRBV12-4 and J is TRBJ2-1, with D possibly matching TRBD2 (6 bases). The receptor comes from a male donor with ankylosing spondylitis. CDR3 sequence: CASSSVRGRNEQFF. The CDR3 coding sequence is TGTGCCAGCAGTTCGGTCCGGGGGAGGAATGAGCAGTTCTTC.